One T cell receptor beta chain is described in this entry. CDR1 and CDR2 (germline): KGHSH, LQKENI. With 3 bases clipped from V and 1 base from J, the junction kept 3 bases outside the gene matches. The CDR3 is 15 residues long. Sequencing used immunoSEQ multiplex PCR; TCRdb keeps in-frame clones, though not all of them. This sample carries approximately 300,000 clones, roughly 90% of them seen once, and the ten largest clones take less than 20%. This entry is derived from a study of blood T cell repertoires in COVID-19. What was sequenced was PBMCs or T cells enriched from blood (not recorded which). This clonotype was obtained from a woman aged 25 to 39 who had recovered from COVID-19. The J gene is TRBJ1-2, the V gene TRBV18, with TRBD1 identical over 9 bases. Written as DNA, the CDR3 is TGTGCCAGCTCACCGGGGACAGGGAATAACTATGGCTACACCTTC. Translating it yields CASSPGTGNNYGYTF.